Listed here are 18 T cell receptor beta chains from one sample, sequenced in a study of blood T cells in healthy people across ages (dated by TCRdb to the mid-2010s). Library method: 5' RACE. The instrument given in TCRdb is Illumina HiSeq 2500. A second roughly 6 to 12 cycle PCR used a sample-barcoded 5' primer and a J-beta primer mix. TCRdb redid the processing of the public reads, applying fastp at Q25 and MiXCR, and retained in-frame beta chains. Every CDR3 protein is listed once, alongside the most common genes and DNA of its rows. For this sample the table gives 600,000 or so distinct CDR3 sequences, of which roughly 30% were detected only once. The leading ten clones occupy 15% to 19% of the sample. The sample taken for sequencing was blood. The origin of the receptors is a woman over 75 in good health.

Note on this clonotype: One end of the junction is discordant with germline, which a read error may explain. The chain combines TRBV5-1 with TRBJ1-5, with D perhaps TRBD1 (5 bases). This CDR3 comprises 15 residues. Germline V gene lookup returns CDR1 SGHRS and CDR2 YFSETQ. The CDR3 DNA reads TGCACCAGCAGCTTGGGGCAGGAAGGAAGTCAGCCCCAGCATTTT. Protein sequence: CTSSLGQEGSQPQHF.

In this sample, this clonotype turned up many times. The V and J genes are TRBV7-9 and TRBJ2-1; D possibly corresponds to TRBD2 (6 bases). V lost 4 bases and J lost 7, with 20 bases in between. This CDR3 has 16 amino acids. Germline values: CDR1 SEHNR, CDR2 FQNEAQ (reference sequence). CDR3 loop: CASSYSGQILGNEQFF. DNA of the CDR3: TGTGCCAGCAGCTATAGCGGCCAGATCCTTGGAAATGAGCAGTTCTTC.

CDR3 sequence reads: CASSPRVGNEQFF. The CDR3 DNA is TGTGCCAGCAGTCCCCGGGTAGGCAATGAGCAGTTCTTC. The rearrangement links TRBV12-3 or TRBV12-4 to TRBJ2-1; no firm D call. The V end was cut by 5 bases, the J end by 6 bases, with 11 bases between. The CDR3 spans 13 residues.

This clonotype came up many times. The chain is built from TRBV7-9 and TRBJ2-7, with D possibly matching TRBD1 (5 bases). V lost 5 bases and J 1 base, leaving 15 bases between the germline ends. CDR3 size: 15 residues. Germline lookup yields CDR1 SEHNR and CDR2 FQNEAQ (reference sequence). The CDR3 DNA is TGTGCCAGCAGCGGGAATGCAGACAGATCCTACGAGCAGTACTTC. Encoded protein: CASSGNADRSYEQYF.

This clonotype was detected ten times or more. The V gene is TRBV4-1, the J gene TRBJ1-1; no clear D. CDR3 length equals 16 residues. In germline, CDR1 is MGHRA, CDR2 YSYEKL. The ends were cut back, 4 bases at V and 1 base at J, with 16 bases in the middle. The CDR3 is CASSLGGSAGNTEAFF. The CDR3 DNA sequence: TGCGCCAGCAGCCTCGGAGGCTCAGCTGGGAACACTGAAGCTTTCTTT.

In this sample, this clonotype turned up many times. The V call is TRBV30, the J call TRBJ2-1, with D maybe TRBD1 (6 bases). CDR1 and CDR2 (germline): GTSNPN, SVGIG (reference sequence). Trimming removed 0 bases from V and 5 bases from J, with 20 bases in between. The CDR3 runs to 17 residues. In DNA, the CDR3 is TGTGCCTGGAGTGTACCCCGGGCCAGGGGCTTCAACAATGAGCAGTTCTTC. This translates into CAWSVPRARGFNNEQFF.

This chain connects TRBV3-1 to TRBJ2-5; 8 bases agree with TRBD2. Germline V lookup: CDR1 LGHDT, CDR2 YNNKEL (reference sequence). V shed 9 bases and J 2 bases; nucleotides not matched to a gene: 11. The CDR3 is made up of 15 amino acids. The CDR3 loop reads CASRKAGGQQETQYF. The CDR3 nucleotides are TGTGCCAGTCGGAAGGCGGGGGGACAACAAGAGACCCAGTACTTC.

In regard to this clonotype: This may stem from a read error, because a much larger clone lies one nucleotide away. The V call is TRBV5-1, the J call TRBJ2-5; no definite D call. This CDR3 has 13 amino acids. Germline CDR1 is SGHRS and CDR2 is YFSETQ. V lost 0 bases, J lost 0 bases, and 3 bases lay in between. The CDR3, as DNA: TGCGCCAGCAGCTTGGCATACCAAGAGACCCAGTACTTC. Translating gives CASSLAYQETQYF.

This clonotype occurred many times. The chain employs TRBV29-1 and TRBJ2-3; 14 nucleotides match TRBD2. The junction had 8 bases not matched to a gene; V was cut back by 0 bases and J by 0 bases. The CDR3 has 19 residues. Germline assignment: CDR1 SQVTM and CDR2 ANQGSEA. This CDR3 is CSVEEGLAGENPSTDTQYF. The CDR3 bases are TGCAGCGTTGAAGAGGGACTAGCGGGGGAAAATCCTAGCACAGATACGCAGTATTTT.

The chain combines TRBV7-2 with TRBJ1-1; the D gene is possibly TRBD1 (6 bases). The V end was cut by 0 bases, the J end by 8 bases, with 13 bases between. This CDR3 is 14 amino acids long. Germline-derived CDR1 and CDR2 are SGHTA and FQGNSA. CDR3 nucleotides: TGTGCCAGCAGCTTAGCAATGACAGGCACAGAAGCTTTCTTT. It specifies CASSLAMTGTEAFF.

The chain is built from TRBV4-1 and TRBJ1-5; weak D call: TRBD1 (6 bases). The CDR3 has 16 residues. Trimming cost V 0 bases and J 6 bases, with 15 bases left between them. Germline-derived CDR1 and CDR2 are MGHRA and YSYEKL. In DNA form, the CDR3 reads TGCGCCAGCAGCCAAGATGTGGGGGCAGGGTGTCAGCCCCAGCATTTT. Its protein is CASSQDVGAGCQPQHF.

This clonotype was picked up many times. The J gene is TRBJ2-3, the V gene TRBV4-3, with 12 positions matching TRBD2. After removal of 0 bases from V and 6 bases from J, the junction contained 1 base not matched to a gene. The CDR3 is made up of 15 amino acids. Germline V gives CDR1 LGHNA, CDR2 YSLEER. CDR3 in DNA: TGCGCCAGCAGCCAAGATACTAGCGGGGGGGATACGCAGTATTTT. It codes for CASSQDTSGGDTQYF.

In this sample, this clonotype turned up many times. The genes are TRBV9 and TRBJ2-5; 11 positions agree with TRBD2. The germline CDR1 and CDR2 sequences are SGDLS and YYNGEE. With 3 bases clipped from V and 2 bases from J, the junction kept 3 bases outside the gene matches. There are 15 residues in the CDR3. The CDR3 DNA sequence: TGTGCCAGCAGCGCTGGGACTAGCGGACAAGAGACCCAGTACTTC. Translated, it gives CASSAGTSGQETQYF.

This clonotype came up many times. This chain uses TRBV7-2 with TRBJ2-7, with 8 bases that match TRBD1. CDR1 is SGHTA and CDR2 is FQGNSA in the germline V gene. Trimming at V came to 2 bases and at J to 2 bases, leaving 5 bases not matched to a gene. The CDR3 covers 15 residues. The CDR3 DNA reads TGTGCCAGCAGCTTAAGCACAGGGGGACCCTACGAGCAGTACTTC. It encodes CASSLSTGGPYEQYF. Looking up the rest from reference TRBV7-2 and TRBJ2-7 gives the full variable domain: GAGVSQSPSNKVTEKGKDVELRCDPISGHTALYWYRQSLGQGLEFLIYFQGNSAPDKSGLPSDRFSAERTGGSVSTLTIQRTQQEDSAVYLCASSLSTGGPYEQYFGPGTRLTVT.

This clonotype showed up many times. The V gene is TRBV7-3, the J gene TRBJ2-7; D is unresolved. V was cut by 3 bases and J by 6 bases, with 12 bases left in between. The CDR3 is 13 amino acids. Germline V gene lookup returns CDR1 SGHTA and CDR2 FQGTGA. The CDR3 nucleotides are TGTGCCAGCAGCTTCATCCCCACCTCCGAGCAGTACTTC. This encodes CASSFIPTSEQYF.

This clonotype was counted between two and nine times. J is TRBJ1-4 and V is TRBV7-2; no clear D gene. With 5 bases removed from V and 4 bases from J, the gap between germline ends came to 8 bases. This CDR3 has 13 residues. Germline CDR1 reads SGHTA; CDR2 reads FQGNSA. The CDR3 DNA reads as TGTGCCAGCAGCCCCCCAAGTAATGAAAAACTGTTTTTT. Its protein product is CASSPPSNEKLFF.

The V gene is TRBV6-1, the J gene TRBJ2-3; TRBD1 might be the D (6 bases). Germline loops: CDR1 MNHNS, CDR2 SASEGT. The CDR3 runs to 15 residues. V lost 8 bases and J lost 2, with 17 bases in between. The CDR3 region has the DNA TGTGCCAGCTCGAGCCAGGGGACGTTCACAGATACGCAGTATTTT. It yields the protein CASSSQGTFTDTQYF.

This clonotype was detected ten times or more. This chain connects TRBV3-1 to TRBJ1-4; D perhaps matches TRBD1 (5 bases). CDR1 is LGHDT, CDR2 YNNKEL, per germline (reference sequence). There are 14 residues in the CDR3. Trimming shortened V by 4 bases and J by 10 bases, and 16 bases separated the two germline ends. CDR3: CASSRDRPDGKLFF. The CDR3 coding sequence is TGTGCCAGCAGCCGGGACCGCCCCGACGGAAAACTGTTTTTT.